This section outlines one T cell receptor (beta chain) sequence together with its context. This entry belongs to a study of OX40 agonist ivuxolimab in advanced cancers. Overall study: Patients took ivuxolimab, an agonistic anti-OX40 (CD134) antibody.

The assay was immunoSEQ multiplex PCR, and TCRdb's table has in-frame clones only and misses some. The table shows about 46,000 clones, with about 87% occurring only once. This sequence originates from an adult with an advanced solid tumor such as melanoma, head and neck, liver or kidney cancer. The sequenced sample was CD4+ or CD8+ T cells sorted from blood, obtained in a trial of the OX40 agonist ivuxolimab.

The DNA of the CDR3 is TGTGCCAGCAGCCCCCATCGCACCGGCAGCCCTGAAGCTTTCTTT. Protein: CASSPHRTGSPEAFF. The chain recombines TRBV14 with TRBJ1-1; D unresolved. The CDR3 contains 15 residues. CDR1 SGHDN and CDR2 FVKESK come from the germline V gene. V was cut by 4 bases and J by 6 bases, with 18 bases left in between.